The entry that follows covers one TCR beta chain sequence. The CDR3 runs 14 residues. Trimming pared 1 base from V and 3 bases from J, leaving 9 bases between. Germline CDR1 reads LGHNA; CDR2 reads YSLEER. The sample comes from a study of control samples from healthy donors and cancer patients. Libraries were prepared by immunoSEQ multiplex PCR; TCRdb keeps only in-frame clonotypes and omits some of them. There are about 55,000 clones in the sample; about 96% occur only once, and about 1% lies in the top ten. The sequence came from a woman between 18 and 29 years old in good health. The V and J genes are TRBV4-3 and TRBJ1-2; D uncertain. The specimen sequenced was blood. The CDR3 is CASSQADGYYGYTF. In nucleotides, the CDR3 is TGCGCCAGCAGCCAAGCAGACGGATACTATGGCTACACCTTC.